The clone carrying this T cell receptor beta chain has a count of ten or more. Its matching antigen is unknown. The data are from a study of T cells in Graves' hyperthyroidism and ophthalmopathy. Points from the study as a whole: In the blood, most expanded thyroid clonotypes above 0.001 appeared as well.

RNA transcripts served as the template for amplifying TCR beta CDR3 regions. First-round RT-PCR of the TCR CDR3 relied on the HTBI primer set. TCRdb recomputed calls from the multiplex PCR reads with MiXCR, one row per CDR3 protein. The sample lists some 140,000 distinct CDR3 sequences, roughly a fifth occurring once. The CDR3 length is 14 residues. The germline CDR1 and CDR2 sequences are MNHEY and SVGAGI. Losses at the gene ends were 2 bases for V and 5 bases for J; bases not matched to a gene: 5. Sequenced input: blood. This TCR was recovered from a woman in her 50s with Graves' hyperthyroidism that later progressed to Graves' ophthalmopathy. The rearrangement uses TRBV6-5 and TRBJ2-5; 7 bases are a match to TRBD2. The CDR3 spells CASSYGGSLETQYF. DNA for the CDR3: TGTGCCAGCAGTTACGGCGGGAGTTTGGAGACCCAGTACTTC.